This T cell receptor beta chain is from a study of early T cells in non-severe SARS-CoV-2 infection. Trimming removed 0 bases from V and 8 bases from J, with 10 bases in between. The CDR3 is 13 residues long. From germline, CDR1 is KGHSH and CDR2 LQKENI. Attachment of unique molecular identifiers was made to individual cDNA molecules. TCRdb re-called the 5' RACE reads through MiXCR, storing one row per CDR3 protein. Among 25,000 to 30,000 distinct CDR3 sequences listed, roughly 4% were seen once. This sequence was found in an adult who was a healthcare worker with PCR-confirmed SARS-CoV-2 infection or an uninfected control (not recorded which). The chain recombines TRBV18 with TRBJ1-2; D might be TRBD1 (5 bases). The sequencing input was whole blood. The CDR3 is CASSPPGTRGYTF. CDR3 nucleotide sequence: TGTGCCAGCTCACCACCAGGGACCCGAGGCTACACCTTC.